The 7 T cell receptor beta chains reported below all come from one sample, sequenced in a study of blood T cells in healthy people across ages. PCR was performed a second time for about 6 to 12 cycles using a sample-barcoded 5' primer and a J-beta primer mix. TCRdb re-analysed the 5' RACE reads in MiXCR, keeping a single row per CDR3 protein. The table lists about 1.4 million distinct CDR3 sequences, 59% of them singletons, with about 6.7% in the top ten. Sequenced input: blood. These receptors were collected from a young man in good health.

V usage is TRBV20-1 and J usage is TRBJ2-7; D is possibly TRBD2 (6 bases). The CDR3 extends over 14 amino acids. Germline V gene sequence: CDR1 DFQATT, CDR2 SNEGSKA (reference sequence). Trimming shortened V by 5 bases and J by 2 bases, and 16 bases separated the two germline ends. CDR3 bases: TGCAGTGCTCTATTAGCGGACCCTACCTACGAGCAGTACTTC. It specifies CSALLADPTYEQYF.

This clonotype was seen a handful of times. The V and J genes are TRBV6-2 or TRBV6-3 and TRBJ2-7; D perhaps matches TRBD1 (5 bases). The CDR3 extends over 15 amino acids. Per germline, CDR1 MNHEY and CDR2 SVGEGT. Trimming removed 4 bases at V and 1 base at J, with 14 bases between. The CDR3 reads CASSLAREFSYEQYF. CDR3 nucleotides: TGTGCCAGCAGTTTGGCCAGGGAATTTTCCTACGAGCAGTACTTC.

This clonotype was picked up one time. The V gene is TRBV2, the J gene TRBJ1-4; D perhaps matches TRBD1 (6 bases). This CDR3 has 17 amino acids. V was pared by 9 bases and J by 8 bases, with 28 bases between. Per germline, CDR1 SNHLY and CDR2 FYNNEI. CDR3 loop: CASYYWSKGLTGEKLFF. CDR3 DNA: TGTGCCAGTTATTACTGGAGTAAGGGCCTGACAGGCGAAAAACTGTTTTTT. Full variable domain (outside the CDR3, taken from reference TRBV2 and TRBJ1-4): EPEVTQTPSHQVTQMGQEVILRCVPISNHLYFYWYRQILGQKVEFLVSFYNNEISEKSEIFDDQFSVERPDGSNFTLKIRSTKLEDSAMYFCASYYWSKGLTGEKLFFGSGTQLSVL.

The rearrangement joins TRBV13 to TRBJ2-3; 12 nucleotides line up with TRBD2. Germline CDR1 PRHDT, CDR2 FYEKMQ (reference sequence). The CDR3 loop spans 18 amino acids. J lost 3 bases, V lost 5 bases, and 12 bases had no gene match. CDR3 sequence reads: CASSLGLAGMQFTDTQYF. The CDR3 DNA reads TGTGCCAGCAGCCTCGGACTAGCGGGAATGCAGTTTACAGATACGCAGTATTTT.

V is TRBV25-1 and J is TRBJ2-7, with TRBD2 matching over 8 bases. The J call may not be correct, given that the DNA end is closer to TRBJ2-5. Germline CDR1 is MGHDK and CDR2 is SYGVNS. There are 15 residues in the CDR3. CDR3 protein: CASSERRGAIETQYF. CDR3 DNA: TGTGCCAGCAGTGAACGGCGGGGGGCCATAGAGACCCAGTACTTC.

V is TRBV11-2 and J is TRBJ2-1; D not resolved. The CDR3 contains 16 residues. Germline values: CDR1 SGHAT, CDR2 FQNNGV. Trimming took off 3 bases at V and 0 bases at J, with 12 bases between the two ends. The CDR3 loop reads CASSFPRLSSYNEQFF. The CDR3 nucleotides are TGTGCCAGCAGCTTTCCGCGCCTAAGCTCCTACAATGAGCAGTTCTTC.

This clonotype was detected a few times. The V gene is TRBV27, the J gene TRBJ1-1, with D maybe TRBD1 (6 bases). The germline V gene has CDR1 MNHEY and CDR2 SMNVEV (reference sequence). This CDR3 region has 14 residues. Deletions cut 5 bases from V and 1 base from J, with 11 bases between. The CDR3 DNA sequence: TGTGCCAGCAGTCACTCGACAGGGAACACTGAAGCTTTCTTT. This encodes CASSHSTGNTEAFF.